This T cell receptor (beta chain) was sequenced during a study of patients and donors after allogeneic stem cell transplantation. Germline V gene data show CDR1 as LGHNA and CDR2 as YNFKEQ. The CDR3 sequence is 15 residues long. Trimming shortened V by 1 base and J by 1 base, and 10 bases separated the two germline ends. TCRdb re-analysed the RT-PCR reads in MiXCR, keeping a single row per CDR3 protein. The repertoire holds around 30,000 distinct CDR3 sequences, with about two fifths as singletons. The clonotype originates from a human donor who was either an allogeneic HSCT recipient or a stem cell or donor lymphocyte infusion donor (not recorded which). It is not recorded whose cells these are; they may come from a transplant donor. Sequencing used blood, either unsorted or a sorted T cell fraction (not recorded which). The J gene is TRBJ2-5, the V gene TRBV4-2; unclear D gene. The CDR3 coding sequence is TGTGCCAGCAGCCAAGCGATTAGGCCCCAAGAGACCCAGTACTTC. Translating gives CASSQAIRPQETQYF.